Reported below is one T cell receptor (beta chain). The CDR3 has 12 amino acids. Trimming removed 2 bases at V and 11 bases at J, with 11 bases between. From germline, CDR1 is MRHNA and CDR2 SNTAGT. This record comes from a study of blood T cells in healthy people across ages. A second about 7 to 12 cycle PCR used barcoded and J-beta primers. TCRdb fed the 5' RACE reads into MiXCR, producing one record per CDR3 protein. Of 1.5 million to 2 million distinct CDR3 sequences listed, about 50% are singletons. V and J are TRBV6-4 and TRBJ2-3; D might be TRBD1 (5 bases). Sequencing input: blood. The sequence was obtained from a woman aged 40 to 55 in good health. The CDR3 nucleotides are TGTGCCAGCAGTGACACGACAGACCGGCAGTATTTT. Translated: CASSDTTDRQYF.